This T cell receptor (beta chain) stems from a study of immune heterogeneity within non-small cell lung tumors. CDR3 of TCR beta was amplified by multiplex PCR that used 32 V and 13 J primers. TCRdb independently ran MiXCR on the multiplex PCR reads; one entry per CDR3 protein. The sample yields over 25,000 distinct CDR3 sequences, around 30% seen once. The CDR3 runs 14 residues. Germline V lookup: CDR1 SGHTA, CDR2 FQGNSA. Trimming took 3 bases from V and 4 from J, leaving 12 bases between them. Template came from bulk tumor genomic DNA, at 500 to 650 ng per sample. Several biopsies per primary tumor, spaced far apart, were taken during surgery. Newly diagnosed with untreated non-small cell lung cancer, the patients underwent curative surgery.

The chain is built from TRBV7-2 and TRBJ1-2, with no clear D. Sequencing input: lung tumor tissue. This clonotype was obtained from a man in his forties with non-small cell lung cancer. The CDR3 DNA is TGTGCCAGCAGCTTTCTGACACCAGTCTATGGCTACACCTTC. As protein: CASSFLTPVYGYTF.